This is a list of T cell receptor beta chains from one sample in a study of TIL therapy for anti-PD-1-resistant metastatic lung cancer. This table comes from immunoSEQ multiplex PCR, and its TCRdb copy is limited to in-frame clones, with some not included. The data hold about 50,000 clones, with 65% to 80% observed a single time. Specimen: tumor tissue, collected at baseline. The receptor source for this set is a person aged 25 to 85 with non-small cell lung cancer. Each CDR3 is given with its conserved first and last residue. The D gene is left open where the match is weak. Clone size, where shown, is once, few, many, or a class for clones that have expanded.

.	TRBV30	TRBJ2-7	.	TGTGCCTGGAGTGTTGGGGGGTCGGTGTACGAGCAGTACTTC	CAWSVGGSVYEQYF
.	TRBV5-1	TRBJ1-5	TRBD1	TGCGCCAGCAGCCGGGACAGTTATAGCAATCAGCCCCAGCATTTT	CASSRDSYSNQPQHF
.	TRBV9	TRBJ2-3	.	TGTGCCAGCAGCGTAGGGCAAGATACGCAGTATTTT	CASSVGQDTQYF
.	TRBV5-8	TRBJ2-1	.	TGTGCCACGATAATACAGGGTTTCGATGAGCAGTTCTTC	CATIIQGFDEQFF
.	TRBV19	TRBJ1-5	.	TGTGCCAGTAGTATGCCCGCGGTGTATAGCAATCAGCCCCAGCATTTT	CASSMPAVYSNQPQHF
.	TRBV5-6	TRBJ2-2	.	TGTGCCAGCAGCTCATCCCGGCGTCGGGGCACCGGGGAGCTGTTTTTT	CASSSSRRRGTGELFF
.	TRBV9	TRBJ2-1	TRBD2	TGTGCCAGCAGCGTAGGCGCGGGAGTCGATAATGAGCAGTTCTTC	CASSVGAGVDNEQFF
.	TRBV7-9	TRBJ2-5	TRBD1	TGTGCCAGCAGCCCACGGGACAGGGGCCAAGAGACCCAGTACTTC	CASSPRDRGQETQYF
.	TRBV9	TRBJ2-3	.	TGTGCCAGCAGCCGGGGCATAGCGGACACAGATACGCAGTATTTT	CASSRGIADTDTQYF
few	TRBV7-7	TRBJ1-5	.	TGTGCTAGCAGCTTAGGAGTCAATCAGCCCCAGCATTTT	CASSLGVNQPQHF
.	TRBV11-2	TRBJ1-1	.	TGTGCCAGCAGCTTAGGGATAACGAACACTGAAGCTTTCTTT	CASSLGITNTEAFF
.	TRBV10-1	TRBJ1-2	.	TGCGCCAGCAGTGAGTCTGGGGCACGCGGCTACACCTTC	CASSESGARGYTF
.	TRBV5-8	TRBJ1-2	.	TGTGCCAGCAGCCCCATGGGGCTCTATGGCTACACCTTC	CASSPMGLYGYTF
.	TRBV14	TRBJ2-6	.	TGTGCCAGCAGCCAAGTAGGGGCGGGTGGGGCCAACGTCCTGACTTTC	CASSQVGAGGANVLTF
.	TRBV5-6	TRBJ1-2	TRBD1	TGTGCCAGCAGCGGACAGGGGGCTTGGTATGGCTACACCTTC	CASSGQGAWYGYTF
.	TRBV5-1	TRBJ2-3	.	TGCGCCAGCAGCTTGACCCCCTCCACAACACGGCAAGATACGCAGTATTTT	CASSLTPSTTRQDTQYF
.	TRBV9	TRBJ1-3	TRBD1	TGTGCCAGCAGCGGTTCAGGGGGAGTAAACACCATATATTTT	CASSGSGGVNTIYF
.	TRBV9	TRBJ2-5	.	TGTGCCAGCAGCTTGGGCACAGAAGAGACCCAGTACTTC	CASSLGTEETQYF
.	TRBV30	TRBJ2-6	.	TGTGCCTGGAGCGGTACCGGGGCCAACGTCCTGACTTTC	CAWSGTGANVLTF
.	TRBV15	TRBJ2-1	TRBD2	TGTGCCACCAGCAGAGCGGTTTGGGGGAGGGCCTACAATGAGCAGTTCTTC	CATSRAVWGRAYNEQFF
.	TRBV7-8	TRBJ2-5	.	TGTGCCAGCAGCTTAGTAGCGACAGTCCAAGAGACCCAGTACTTC	CASSLVATVQETQYF
.	TRBV6-5	TRBJ2-1	.	TGTGCCAGCCGCCCTCGGCGAGATGAGCAGTTCTTC	CASRPRRDEQFF
.	TRBV5-6	TRBJ2-7	.	TGTGCCAGCAGCCCCCCCTTCCTTGGCGCCGCCTCCTACGAGCAGTACTTC	CASSPPFLGAASYEQYF
.	TRBV7-2	TRBJ2-2	.	TGTGCCAGCAGCTTGTGGACCGCGAACACCGGGGAGCTGTTTTTT	CASSLWTANTGELFF
.	TRBV27	TRBJ2-4	.	TGTGCCAGCAGTGTAACGGCAACAGGGACCCTAAACATTCAGTACTTC	CASSVTATGTLNIQYF
.	TRBV5-1	TRBJ1-1	.	TGCGCCAGCGGACAGTCAGGGAGGGCAGAAGCTTTCTTT	CASGQSGRAEAFF
few	TRBV5-5	TRBJ1-6	TRBD1	TGTGCCAGCAGCCCGGGACAGCCAAATAATTCACCCCTCCACTTT	CASSPGQPNNSPLHF
.	TRBV11-2	TRBJ2-3	TRBD1	TGTGCCAGCAGCTTAGTAGGGGACAGGGCGGGAGATACGCAGTATTTT	CASSLVGDRAGDTQYF
.	TRBV7-9	TRBJ2-5	.	TGTGCCAGCAGCCGCGGTGGGATCCAAGAGACCCAGTACTTC	CASSRGGIQETQYF
.	TRBV9	TRBJ1-2	.	TGTGCCAGCAGCGTAGGACTCTTAGCTAACTATGGCTACACCTTC	CASSVGLLANYGYTF
.	TRBV30	TRBJ1-1	.	TGTGCCTGGAGTGTACCACCCGCAGAAGCTTTCTTT	CAWSVPPAEAFF
few	TRBV7-9	TRBJ1-6	.	TGTGCCAGCAGCTTAGTTGGACGACCTGGGTCCATCAATTCACCCCTCCACTTT	CASSLVGRPGSINSPLHF
.	TRBV28	TRBJ2-7	.	TGTGCCAGCATAGCATCAGGGACATACGAGCAGTACTTC	CASIASGTYEQYF
many	TRBV7-9	TRBJ2-2	TRBD1	TGTGCCAGCAGCACATTAGGACAGGGGGCACCCGGGGAGCTGTTTTTT	CASSTLGQGAPGELFF
few	TRBV5-4	TRBJ2-3	TRBD2	TGTGCCAGCAGAATCGGGGGGAAAGATACGCAGTATTTT	CASRIGGKDTQYF
once	TRBV5-1	TRBJ1-1	TRBD1	TGCGCCAGCAGCCCCAGGACAGGGGTCATCATGAACACTGAAGCTTTCTTT	CASSPRTGVIMNTEAFF
.	TRBV28	TRBJ2-5	.	TGTGCCAGCAGTTTAATCGGGGGATCTGAGACCCAGTACTTC	CASSLIGGSETQYF
medium-sized	TRBV5-6	TRBJ2-3	TRBD2	TGTGCCAGCAGCTTGATCGGGACTAGCGGGGTCACAGATACGCAGTATTTT	CASSLIGTSGVTDTQYF
.	TRBV6-6	TRBJ2-1	TRBD2	TGTGCCAGCAGTCTCCAGGGACTAGCGGGAGGGGTTGAGCAGTTCTTC	CASSLQGLAGGVEQFF
once	TRBV29-1	TRBJ2-3	.	TGCAGCGCTAGCACAGATACGCAGTATTTT	CSASTDTQYF